This note documents a single TCR beta chain sequence. This sample is drawn from a study of graft-versus-host responses after intestinal transplantation. TCRdb's table, derived via immunoSEQ multiplex PCR, lists solely in-frame clones and lacks some. The sample consists of tens of thousands of clones, approximately 86% of them appearing once. Both intraepithelial and lamina propria lymphocytes were released by processing graft tissue. The source material was ileum tissue, sampled roughly 200 days after intestinal transplant. This clonotype was sampled from a human patient who received an intestinal transplant, so some T cells may come from the graft donor.

The CDR3 sequence: CASSPGTGLAGGETQYF. In nucleotides, the CDR3 is TGTGCCAGCAGCCCAGGGACGGGACTAGCCGGAGGCGAGACCCAGTACTTC. The chain employs TRBV4-2 and TRBJ2-5; 9 bases align to TRBD2. Germline assignment: CDR1 LGHNA and CDR2 YNFKEQ. J lost 5 bases, V lost 4 bases, and 14 bases had no gene match. There are 17 residues in the CDR3.